This TCR beta chain was found in a study of blood T cell repertoires in COVID-19. Study-wide context: Some COVID-19 samples were acute and others convalescent; all came from the United States, Italy and Spain.

The CDR3 contains 16 residues. Germline V gene sequence: CDR1 MNHEY, CDR2 SMNVEV (reference sequence). The V gene lost 5 bases and the J gene lost 2 bases, with 18 bases spanning the gap. Here immunoSEQ multiplex PCR was the method, and the copy in TCRdb shows in-frame clones only, minus some. The table records about 380,000 clones, around 84% of them present only once. The chain employs TRBV27 and TRBJ1-1, with D possibly being TRBD1 (6 bases). This clonotype originated in a human donor with acute or convalescent COVID-19. The donor label of this sample is uncertain. Source material: peripheral blood. CDR3 nucleotides: TGTGCCAGCAGTCTCTTTCCAGGGGCGTCTAACACTGAAGCTTTCTTT. Encoded protein: CASSLFPGASNTEAFF.